This TCR beta chain stems from a study of T-cell memory formation after mild COVID-19. As for the study in general: Largely donor-specific sequence clusters came from two donors.

This clonotype occurred a few times. Its antigen is currently unknown. V was clipped by 6 bases and J by 4 bases, with 9 bases between them. This CDR3 contains 12 residues. Germline-derived CDR1 and CDR2 are LNHNV and YYDKDF (reference sequence). TCRdb ran MiXCR on the 5' RACE reads and lists one entry per CDR3 protein. The sample holds about 560,000 distinct CDR3 sequences, roughly 21% seen once. General study results and limits: Later expanders leaned toward CD4+, whereas clones contracting from day 15 to 85 were balanced CD4/CD8. Pre-infection memory carried some responding clones, suggesting that cross-reactive memory joined.

Source material: PBMCs or a T cell subset sorted from them (not recorded which). The rearrangement links TRBV15 to TRBJ2-5; D gene unclear. This clonotype originated in an adult woman who had mild COVID-19 (a few samples of this study predate the infection). Cell type and time point are not known. The CDR3 reads CATRGIGETQYF. CDR3 sequence (DNA): TGTGCCACCAGGGGAATTGGAGAGACCCAGTACTTC.